The source of this T cell receptor (beta chain) is a study of tumor-infiltrating lymphocytes in localized non-small cell lung cancer. General study findings and limits: No T-cell fraction difference was seen between IM1 and IM2 tumors.

To note about this clone: Its antigen is not known.

The assay was immunoSEQ multiplex PCR, and TCRdb's table has in-frame clones only and misses some. The sample lists 13,000 or so clones, 80% seen once, with about 12% in the top ten. V shed 5 bases, J shed 5 bases, and the junction held 10 bases outside the gene matches. Germline V gene data show CDR1 as MGHDK and CDR2 as SYGVNS. This CDR3 contains 15 residues. Sequenced material: lung tumor tissue. This clonotype originated in a human donor with non-small cell lung cancer. The chain couples TRBV25-1 to TRBJ2-5, with 8 bases that match TRBD1. CDR3 in DNA: TGTGCCAGCAGTAACGGACAGGGAATTGTGGAGACCCAGTACTTC. Its protein is CASSNGQGIVETQYF.